This TCR beta chain stems from a study of sequential checkpoint blockade in melanoma. This CDR3 has 13 amino acids. The germline gives CDR1 SGHKS, CDR2 YYEKEE (reference sequence). V was trimmed by 2 bases and J by 5 bases, leaving 10 bases between them. As to treatment: randomized to nivolumab then ipilimumab (arm A) or the reverse (arm B). Live CD3+CD8+ CD19− CD56− cells were sorted from PBMCs. Assay used: immunoSEQ multiplex PCR; TCRdb lists only in-frame clones, some missing. The sample has more than 10,000 clones, roughly 70% seen once. The clonotype comes from a human donor with melanoma. This specimen was CD8+ T cells sorted from blood (inferred from file names), taken from a patient given nivolumab and ipilimumab in sequence. The chain is built from TRBV5-5 and TRBJ1-1, with D perhaps matching TRBD1 (6 bases). The CDR3 region is CASSFPGETEAFF. The CDR3 DNA is TGTGCCAGCAGCTTTCCAGGGGAAACTGAAGCTTTCTTT.